The rows below give T cell receptor beta chains drawn from one sample of a study of blood T cell repertoires in COVID-19. The assay was immunoSEQ multiplex PCR, and TCRdb's table has in-frame clones only and misses some. The data show hundreds of thousands of clones, with 83% seen just once and about 2.5% held by the top ten. The sequencing sample was made of peripheral blood. The receptors derive from a woman aged 70 to 79 with active or convalescent COVID-19. The CDR3 runs from the conserved cysteine through the conserved F or W. The D gene is left open where the match is weak. Size is omitted from some rows. Given values are once, few, many or a class for expanded clones.

cdr3_aa cdr3_nt v_call clone_size d_call j_call
CASMTLYGGISYEQYF TGTGCCAGCATGACCCTTTACGGGGGGATCTCCTACGAGCAGTACTTC TRBV2 - TRBD2 TRBJ2-7
CASSPGGLGSNQPQHF TGCGCCAGCAGCCCGGGGGGCTTAGGGAGCAATCAGCCCCAGCATTTT TRBV5-1 once - TRBJ1-5
CSASPRGGPSWGETQYF TGCAGTGCTAGTCCCCGGGGGGGTCCCTCTTGGGGAGAGACCCAGTACTTC TRBV20-1 few TRBD2 TRBJ2-5
CASSWGTGDQPQHF TGTGCCAGCAGCTGGGGGACAGGGGATCAGCCCCAGCATTTT TRBV7-2 - TRBD1 TRBJ1-5
CASSSLPTYEQYF TGTGCCAGCAGCTCACTCCCCACTTACGAGCAGTACTTC TRBV5-4 - - TRBJ2-7
CASSLTGWQETQYF TGTGCCAGCAGCTTAACAGGGTGGCAAGAGACCCAGTACTTC TRBV7-9 - - TRBJ2-5
CAIGGAPGTLNYEQYF TGTGCCATCGGGGGCGCCCCGGGAACCTTAAACTACGAGCAGTACTTC TRBV10-3 few - TRBJ2-7
CASTQLEGFSGNTIYF TGTGCCAGCACGCAGCTGGAGGGATTCTCTGGAAACACCATATATTTT TRBV28 - - TRBJ1-3
CASSSGTSGGVVETQYF TGCGCCAGCAGCTCCGGGACTAGCGGGGGGGTCGTGGAGACCCAGTACTTC TRBV5-1 once TRBD2 TRBJ2-5
CASSVAGTQETQYF TGTGCCAGCAGTGTAGCGGGGACACAAGAGACCCAGTACTTC TRBV2 few TRBD2 TRBJ2-5
CASSERTSRAGGANTQYF TGTGCCAGCAGTGAAAGGACTAGTAGGGCGGGAGGGGCGAATACGCAGTATTTT TRBV6-1 - TRBD2 TRBJ2-3
CASSFLAGGGGEQFF TGTGCCAGCAGCTTCCTAGCGGGAGGAGGGGGTGAGCAGTTCTTC TRBV7-9 - TRBD2 TRBJ2-1
CASSSLTGGYEQYF TGTGCCAGTAGTTCCCTGACAGGCGGGTACGAGCAGTACTTC TRBV19 - - TRBJ2-7
CASSGHGTSGAGETQYF TGTGCCAGCAGTGGGCACGGGACTAGCGGGGCGGGGGAGACCCAGTACTTC TRBV2 once TRBD2 TRBJ2-5
CASSLATVSNQPQHF TGTGCCAGTAGTCTTGCGACAGTTAGCAATCAGCCCCAGCATTTT TRBV19 - - TRBJ1-5
CASSLLTSGIWYNEQFF TGTGCCAGCAGCTTACTCACTAGCGGGATCTGGTACAATGAGCAGTTCTTC TRBV11-2 - TRBD2 TRBJ2-1
CASRGTGYGYTF TGTGCCAGCAGGGGGACAGGGTATGGCTACACCTTC TRBV12-3/TRBV12-4 few TRBD1 TRBJ1-2
CASSLVLRGYEQFF TGTGCCAGCAGCTTAGTGTTGAGGGGGTATGAGCAGTTCTTC TRBV11-2 - - TRBJ2-1
CASLLAGVTDTQYF TGTGCCAGCCTTCTAGCGGGAGTAACAGATACGCAGTATTTT TRBV7-9 - TRBD2 TRBJ2-3
CASSEWAGTSGRGYYNEQFF TGCGCCAGCAGTGAGTGGGCAGGGACTAGCGGGAGAGGGTACTACAATGAGCAGTTCTTC TRBV10-2 - TRBD2 TRBJ2-1
CASSKGGVYEQYF TGTGCCAGCAGTAAAGGGGGGGTATACGAGCAGTACTTC TRBV28 - - TRBJ2-7
CASSIGQGRAGELFF TGTGCCAGCAGCATCGGTCAGGGAAGGGCCGGGGAGCTGTTTTTT TRBV6-6 few - TRBJ2-2